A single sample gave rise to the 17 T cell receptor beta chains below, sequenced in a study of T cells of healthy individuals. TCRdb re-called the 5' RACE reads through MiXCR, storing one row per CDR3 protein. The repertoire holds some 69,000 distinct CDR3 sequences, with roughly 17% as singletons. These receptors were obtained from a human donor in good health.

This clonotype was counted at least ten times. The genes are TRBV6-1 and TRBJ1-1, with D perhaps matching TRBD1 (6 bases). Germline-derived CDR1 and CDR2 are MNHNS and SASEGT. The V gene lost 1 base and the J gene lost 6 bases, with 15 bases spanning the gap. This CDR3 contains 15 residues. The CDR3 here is CASSEGKGGRAEAFF. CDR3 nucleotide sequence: TGTGCCAGCAGTGAAGGAAAAGGGGGTAGAGCTGAAGCTTTCTTT.

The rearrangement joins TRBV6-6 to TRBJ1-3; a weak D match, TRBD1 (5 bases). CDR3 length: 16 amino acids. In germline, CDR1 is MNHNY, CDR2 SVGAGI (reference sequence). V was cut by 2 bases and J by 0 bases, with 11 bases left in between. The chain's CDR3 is CASSYAGPSSGNTIYF. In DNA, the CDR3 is TGTGCCAGCAGTTACGCGGGACCGAGCTCTGGAAACACCATATATTTT.

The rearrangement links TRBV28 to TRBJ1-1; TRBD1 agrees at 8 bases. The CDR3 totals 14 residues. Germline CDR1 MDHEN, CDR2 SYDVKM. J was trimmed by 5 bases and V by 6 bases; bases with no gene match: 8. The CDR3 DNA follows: TGTGCCAGCAGGGTCGGACAGGGCAGAACTGAAGCTTTCTTT. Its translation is CASRVGQGRTEAFF.

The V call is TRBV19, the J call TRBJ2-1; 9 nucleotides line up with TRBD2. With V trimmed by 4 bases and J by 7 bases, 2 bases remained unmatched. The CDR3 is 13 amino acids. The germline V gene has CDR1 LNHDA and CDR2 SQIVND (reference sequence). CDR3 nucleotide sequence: TGTGCCAGTAGTAGACTAGCGGCGAATGAGCAGTTCTTC. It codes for CASSRLAANEQFF.

The CDR3 loop is CASSYPGTGSYNEQFF. The CDR3 nucleotides read TGTGCCAGCAGCTACCCCGGGACAGGGTCCTACAATGAGCAGTTCTTC. This chain uses TRBV7-4 with TRBJ2-1; 9 nucleotides match TRBD1. The V gene's germline CDR1 is SGHVT and CDR2 SQSDAQ. V was clipped by 4 bases and J by 1 base; unmatched bases: 5. The CDR3 sequence is 16 residues long.

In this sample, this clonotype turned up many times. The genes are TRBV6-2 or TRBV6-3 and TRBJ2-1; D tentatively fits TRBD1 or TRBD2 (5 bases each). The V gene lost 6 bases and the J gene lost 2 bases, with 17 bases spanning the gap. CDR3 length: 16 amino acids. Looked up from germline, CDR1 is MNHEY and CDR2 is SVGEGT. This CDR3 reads CASSPGPHRPYNEQFF. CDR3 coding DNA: TGTGCCAGCAGCCCGGGGCCGCATAGACCCTACAATGAGCAGTTCTTC.

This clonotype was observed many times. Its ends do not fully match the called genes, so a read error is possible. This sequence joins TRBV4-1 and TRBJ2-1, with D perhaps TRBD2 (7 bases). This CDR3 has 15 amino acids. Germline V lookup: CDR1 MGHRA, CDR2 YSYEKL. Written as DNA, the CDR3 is TGCGCCAGCAGCCCTCCCGAGGGGGGGCAGGATGAACAGTTCTTC. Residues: CASSPPEGGQDEQFF.

The CDR3 protein is CASSLNLRGSYNSPLHF. The CDR3 DNA sequence: TGTGCCAGCAGCCTTAACCTCAGGGGCTCCTATAATTCACCCCTCCACTTT. The chain recombines TRBV7-9 with TRBJ1-6; weak D call: TRBD1 (6 bases). This CDR3 comprises 17 residues. CDR1 and CDR2 (germline): SEHNR, FQNEAQ (reference sequence). V lost 5 bases, J lost 0 bases, and 14 bases lay in between.

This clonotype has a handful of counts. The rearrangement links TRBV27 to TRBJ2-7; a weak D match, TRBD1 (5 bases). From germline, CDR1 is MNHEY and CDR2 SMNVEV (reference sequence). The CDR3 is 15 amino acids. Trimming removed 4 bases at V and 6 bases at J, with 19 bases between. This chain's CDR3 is CASSSPARASGEQYF. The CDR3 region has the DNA TGTGCCAGCAGTTCCCCTGCCAGGGCAAGTGGCGAGCAGTACTTC.

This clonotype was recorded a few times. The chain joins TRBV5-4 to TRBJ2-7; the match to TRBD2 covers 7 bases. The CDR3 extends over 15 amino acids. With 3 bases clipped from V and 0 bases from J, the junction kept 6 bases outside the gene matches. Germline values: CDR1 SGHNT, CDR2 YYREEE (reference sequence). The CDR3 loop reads CASSWPSGNSYEQYF. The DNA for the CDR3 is TGTGCCAGCAGCTGGCCTAGCGGAAACTCCTACGAGCAGTACTTC.

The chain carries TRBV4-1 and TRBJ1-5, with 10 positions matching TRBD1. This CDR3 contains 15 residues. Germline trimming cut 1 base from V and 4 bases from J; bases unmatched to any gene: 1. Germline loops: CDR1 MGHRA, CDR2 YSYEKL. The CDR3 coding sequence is TGCGCCAGCAGCCAAGGACAGGGGGCAAATCAGCCCCAGCATTTT. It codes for CASSQGQGANQPQHF.

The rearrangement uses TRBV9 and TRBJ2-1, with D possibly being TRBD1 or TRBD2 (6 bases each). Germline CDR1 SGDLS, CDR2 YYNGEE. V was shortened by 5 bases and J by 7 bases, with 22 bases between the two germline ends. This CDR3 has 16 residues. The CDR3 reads CASSRGPEKGYNEQFF. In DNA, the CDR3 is TGTGCCAGCAGTCGGGGGCCGGAGAAGGGTTATAATGAGCAGTTCTTC.

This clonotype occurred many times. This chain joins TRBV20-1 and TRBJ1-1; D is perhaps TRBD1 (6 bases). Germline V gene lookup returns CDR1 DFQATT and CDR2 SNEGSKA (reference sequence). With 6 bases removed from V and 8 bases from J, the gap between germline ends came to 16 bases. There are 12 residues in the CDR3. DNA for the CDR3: TGCAGTGCCCTCGAGGGGGGGTGGGAAGCTTTCTTT. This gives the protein CSALEGGWEAFF.

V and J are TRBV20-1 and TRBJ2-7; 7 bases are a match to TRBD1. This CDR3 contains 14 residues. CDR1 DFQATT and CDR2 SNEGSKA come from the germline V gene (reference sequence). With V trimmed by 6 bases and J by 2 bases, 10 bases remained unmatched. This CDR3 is CSARPRDRPYEQYF. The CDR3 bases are TGCAGTGCGAGACCTCGGGACAGACCCTACGAGCAGTACTTC.

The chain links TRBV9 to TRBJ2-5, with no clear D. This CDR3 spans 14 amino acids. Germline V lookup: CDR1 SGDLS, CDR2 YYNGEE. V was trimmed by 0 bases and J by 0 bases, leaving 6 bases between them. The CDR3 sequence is CASSVASYQETQYF. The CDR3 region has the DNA TGTGCCAGCAGCGTAGCCTCGTACCAAGAGACCCAGTACTTC.

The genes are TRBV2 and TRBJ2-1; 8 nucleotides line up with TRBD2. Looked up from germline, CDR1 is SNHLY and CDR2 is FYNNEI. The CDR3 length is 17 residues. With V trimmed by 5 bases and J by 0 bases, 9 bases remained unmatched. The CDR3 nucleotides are TGTGCCAGCAGTTTGCGGGGGGTACCCAGCTCCTACAATGAGCAGTTCTTC. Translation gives CASSLRGVPSSYNEQFF.

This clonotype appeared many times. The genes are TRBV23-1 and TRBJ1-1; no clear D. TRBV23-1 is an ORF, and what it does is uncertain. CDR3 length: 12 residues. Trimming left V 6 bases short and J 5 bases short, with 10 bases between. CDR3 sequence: CASSGWTTEAFF. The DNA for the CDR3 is TGCGCCAGCAGCGGGTGGACGACTGAAGCTTTCTTT.